The clone carrying this T cell receptor (beta chain) appeared a few times. No antigen is known for it. Sequencing was performed with immunoSEQ multiplex PCR; in TCRdb, only in-frame clones are kept and a portion is missing. The table records about 29,000 clones, about 76% of them present only once. CD4+ T cells from unexposed donors were obtained before the COVID-19 pandemic (2011-2018). The cells were cultured for around ten days before CD4+ T cells were isolated. Unexposed-donor CD4+ T cells were probed with SARS-CoV-2 S/N and four cold-coronavirus spikes, cells permitting. Cultures held some 1.8 million PBMCs per well with around 9.4 IU/ml IL-2. The sample originates from a study of CD4 T cells in relation to SARS-CoV-2 and coronaviruses. Trimming removed 4 bases from V and 7 bases from J, with 10 bases in between. This CDR3 contains 12 residues. Per the germline V gene, CDR1 is MGHRA and CDR2 is YSYEKL.

The chain links TRBV4-1 to TRBJ1-2, with unresolved D. The TCR sequence derives from a human donor in good health. Sample: CD4+ T cells from PBMCs, cultured in vitro. CDR3 nucleotides: TGCGCCAGCAGCCTCACCGGTATTGGCTACACCTTC. Residues: CASSLTGIGYTF.